This T cell receptor beta chain was identified in a study of T-cell memory formation after mild COVID-19. Whole-study context: TCR clusters were mostly confined to one donor each.

Germline loops: CDR1 SGHRS, CDR2 YFSETQ. The CDR3 is 15 residues long. Germline trimming cut 4 bases from V and 4 bases from J; bases unmatched to any gene: 8. Study-wide findings and caveats: A balance of CD4 and CD8 characterized clones contracting day 15 to 85, whereas later expanders leaned CD4+. The pre-infection memory compartment contained some responding clones, suggesting cross-reactive memory joined.

In TCRdb, the 5' RACE reads were re-called with MiXCR into one record per CDR3 protein. The sample carries under 200,000 distinct CDR3 sequences, under 14% recorded once. This clonotype has ten or more counts. Antigen: not known. The sequence came from a man younger than 35 who had mild COVID-19 (a few samples of this study predate the infection). Cell type and time point are not known. The sample was PBMCs or a T cell subset sorted from them (not recorded which). The V call is TRBV5-1, the J call TRBJ2-3; 8 nucleotides line up with TRBD1. The CDR3 is CASSPRTGISDTQYF. In DNA, the CDR3 is TGCGCCAGCAGCCCCCGGACAGGGATATCAGATACGCAGTATTTT.